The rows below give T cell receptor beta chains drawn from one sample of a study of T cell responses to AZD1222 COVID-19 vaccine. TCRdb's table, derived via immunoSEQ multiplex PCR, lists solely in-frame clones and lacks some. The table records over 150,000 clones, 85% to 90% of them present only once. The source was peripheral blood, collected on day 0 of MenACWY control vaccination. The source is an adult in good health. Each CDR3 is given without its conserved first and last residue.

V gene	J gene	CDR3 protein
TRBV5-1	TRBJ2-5	ASSYSLAAPAQETQY
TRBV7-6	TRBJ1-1	ASSLVVNTEAF
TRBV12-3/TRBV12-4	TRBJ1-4	ASAQRKLF
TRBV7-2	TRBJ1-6	ASSAQGRDNSPLH
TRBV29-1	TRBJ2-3	SADSGVTDTQY
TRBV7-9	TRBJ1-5	ASSGGNSNQPQH
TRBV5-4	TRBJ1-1	ASSAGGLRNTEAF
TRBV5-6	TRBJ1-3	ASSWGDRSGNTIY
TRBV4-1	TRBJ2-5	ASRPSGLQETQY
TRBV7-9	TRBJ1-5	ASSLSGTFNQPQH
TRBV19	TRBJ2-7	ASSIIGYEQY
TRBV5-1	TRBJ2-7	ASSLVGQGAREQY
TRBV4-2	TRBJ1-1	ASSQDTGRHGTEAF
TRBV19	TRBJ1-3	ASSIDSSGNTIY
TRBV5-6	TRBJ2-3	ASSLEATDTQY
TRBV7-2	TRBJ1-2	ASSLGDRARGYT
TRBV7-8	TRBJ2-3	ASSVLRDRRSSGNTQY
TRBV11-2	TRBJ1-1	ASSLGLPMNTEAF
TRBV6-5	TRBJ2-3	ASRDGRSDTQY
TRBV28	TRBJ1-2	ASRTGYGYT
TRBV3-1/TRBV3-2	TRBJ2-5	ASSQVASGGQETQY
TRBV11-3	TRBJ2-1	ASSPGASGSGQQF
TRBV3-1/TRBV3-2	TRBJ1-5	ASSQDTRGEPQH
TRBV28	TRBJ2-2	ASSLLVGAQAGELF
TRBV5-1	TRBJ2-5	ASSFAGGPQETQY
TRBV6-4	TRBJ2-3	ASSSSGGAGDTQY
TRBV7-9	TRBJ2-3	ASSPFRTGDTDTQY
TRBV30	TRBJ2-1	AWSLLAGGFEQF
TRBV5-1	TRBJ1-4	ASKRDTNEKLF
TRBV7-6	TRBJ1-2	ASSQTRGADGYT
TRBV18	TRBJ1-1	ASSPRTDLNTEAF
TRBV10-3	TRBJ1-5	AASRDPPEPQH
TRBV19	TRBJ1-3	ASSTTGPGRNTIY
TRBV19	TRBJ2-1	ASSMGLAGNSYNEQF
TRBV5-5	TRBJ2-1	ASSLGAYNEQF
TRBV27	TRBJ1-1	ASSRDRLVTEAF
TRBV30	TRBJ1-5	AWSTIKGANQPQH
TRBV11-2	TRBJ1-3	ASSLEGLLVGNTIY
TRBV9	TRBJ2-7	ASSVGSAGVEREQY
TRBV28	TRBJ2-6	ASSLTGNPGANVLT
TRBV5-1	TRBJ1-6	ASSRTGGNNSPLH
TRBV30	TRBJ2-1	AWSVASASGNRF
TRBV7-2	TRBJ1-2	ASSTGTGSKNGYT
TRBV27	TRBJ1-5	ASSGTGGYQPQH
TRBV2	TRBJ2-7	ASRTRGYEQY
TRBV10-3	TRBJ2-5	AISDPDRGPGETQY
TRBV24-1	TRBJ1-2	ATSDPGTASYGYT
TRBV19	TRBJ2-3	ASSQWAGDTQY